This T cell receptor beta chain was obtained from a study of blood T cell repertoires in COVID-19. V shed 0 bases and J shed 1 base, with 16 bases lying between them. The germline CDR1 and CDR2 sequences are ENHRY and SYGVKD. This CDR3 is built from 17 residues. This clone was found once. Generated by immunoSEQ multiplex PCR, the TCRdb table keeps only in-frame clones and is missing some. Among about 250,000 clones listed, 85% to 90% were seen once. The V and J genes are TRBV10-3 and TRBJ2-7; a possible D gene is TRBD2 (6 bases). The sequence came from an elderly man with acute or convalescent COVID-19. Input material: peripheral blood. The CDR3 reads CAISESLGSGISYEQYF. The CDR3 region has the DNA TGTGCCATCAGTGAGTCGCTCGGTAGCGGAATTTCCTACGAGCAGTACTTC.